The 14 T cell receptor beta chains in this list originate from one sample, sequenced in a study of control samples from healthy donors and cancer patients (TCRdb year 2020). The library was obtained by the immunoSEQ multiplex PCR assay. Here the immuneACCESS table is served through TCRdb, limited to in-frame sequences with V and J called. Missing clones are a known gap in these copies; in checked studies unresolved V genes cover under half, and the rest lacks a known reason. Within this sample are about 150,000 clones, with 94% of them counted one time only. The ten largest clones add up to about 8.5% of the sample. Sequencing input: blood. Receptor source: a woman in her forties in good health.

V is TRBV24-1 and J is TRBJ2-7; possible D gene TRBD2, 7 bases. CDR3 size: 15 residues. In germline, CDR1 is KGHDR, CDR2 SFDVKD. Trimming pared 4 bases from V and 6 bases from J, leaving 18 bases between. The CDR3 loop reads CATSDPTGWEGEQYF. CDR3 DNA: TGTGCCACCAGTGACCCTACAGGGTGGGAGGGCGAGCAGTACTTC.

This chain uses TRBV12-3 or TRBV12-4 with TRBJ1-1; unclear D gene. V was pared by 1 base and J by 6 bases, with 9 bases between. The CDR3 spans 13 residues. The CDR3 nucleotides are TGTGCCAGCAGTTTAGGAGAAAGTGCTGAAGCTTTCTTT. This sequence encodes CASSLGESAEAFF.

The V gene is TRBV18, the J gene TRBJ2-1; either TRBD1 or TRBD2 may supply D (5 bases each). V was clipped by 4 bases and J by 10 bases, with 8 bases between them. The germline gives CDR1 KGHSH, CDR2 LQKENI. CDR3 size: 11 residues. CDR3 DNA sequence: TGTGCCAGCTCACGGGGGACGGAGCAGTTCTTC. Translation: CASSRGTEQFF.

The genes are TRBV5-1 and TRBJ2-6; TRBD1 matches 8 bases. V was clipped by 3 bases and J by 2 bases; unmatched bases: 4. This CDR3 spans 16 amino acids. Germline V lookup: CDR1 SGHRS, CDR2 YFSETQ. CDR3: CASSSTGAPGANVLTF. The CDR3 coding sequence is TGCGCCAGCAGCTCGACAGGGGCTCCTGGGGCCAACGTCCTGACTTTC.

The chain employs TRBV3-1 (or the pseudogene TRBV3-2) and TRBJ2-6; D remains ambiguous. This CDR3 has 17 residues. The germline CDR1 and CDR2 sequences are LGHDT and YNNKEL (reference sequence). The V end lost 0 bases, the J end lost 3 bases, and 12 bases lay between the germline ends. In DNA form, the CDR3 reads TGTGCCAGCAGCCAAGAACCCCTGACCCTTGGGGCCAACGTCCTGACTTTC. This sequence encodes CASSQEPLTLGANVLTF.

J is TRBJ1-5 and V is TRBV3-1 (or the pseudogene TRBV3-2), with D possibly being TRBD1 (5 bases). The germline V gene encodes CDR1 LGHDT and CDR2 YNNKEL (reference sequence). Trimming left V 2 bases short and J 0 bases short, with 8 bases between. CDR3 length: 15 amino acids. The CDR3 sequence is CASSQRQNSNQPQHF. In DNA form, the CDR3 reads TGTGCCAGCAGCCAAAGACAGAATAGCAATCAGCCCCAGCATTTT.

The chain links TRBV30 to TRBJ2-3; 9 bases are shared with TRBD2. Germline-derived CDR1 and CDR2 are GTSNPN and SVGIG (reference sequence). With 3 bases clipped from V and 0 bases from J, the junction kept 7 bases outside the gene matches. The CDR3 runs 16 residues. CDR3 DNA: TGTGCCTGGAGCTTTGCGGGAGGGTTCAGCACAGATACGCAGTATTTT. The encoded protein is CAWSFAGGFSTDTQYF.

The chain is built from TRBV4-3 and TRBJ1-2; weak D call: TRBD1 (6 bases). Trimming stripped 1 base from V and 6 bases from J, with 18 bases between. The germline gives CDR1 LGHNA, CDR2 YSLEER. This CDR3 is built from 16 residues. CDR3: CASSQGDTRGSNGYTF. The CDR3 DNA reads TGCGCCAGCAGCCAAGGAGACACCAGGGGATCAAATGGCTACACCTTC.

The rearrangement uses TRBV5-4 and TRBJ1-1, with 8 bases fitting TRBD1. Trimming took 0 bases from V and 6 from J; bases not matched to a gene: 4. Looked up from germline, CDR1 is SGHNT and CDR2 is YYREEE (reference sequence). The CDR3 runs 14 residues. CDR3: CASSLAQGAAEAFF. The DNA for the CDR3 is TGTGCCAGCAGCTTGGCCCAGGGGGCCGCTGAAGCTTTCTTT.

In its sample, this clone was seen a few times. The chain carries TRBV6-2 or TRBV6-3 and TRBJ1-1, with 8 bases matching TRBD1. After removal of 4 bases from V and 7 bases from J, the junction contained 2 bases not matched to a gene. Germline values: CDR1 MNHEY, CDR2 SVGEGT. The CDR3 sequence is 12 residues long. CDR3 DNA: TGTGCCAGCAGTTTAGGGACAGGTGAAGCTTTCTTT. Its translation: CASSLGTGEAFF.

The J gene is TRBJ1-6, the V gene TRBV6-2 or TRBV6-3; no definite D call. Germline V gives CDR1 MNHEY, CDR2 SVGEGT. CDR3 length: 15 residues. Trimming took 2 bases from V and 6 from J, leaving 11 bases between them. The CDR3 protein is CASSYESRFNSPLHF. As DNA, the CDR3 is TGTGCCAGCAGTTACGAATCCAGGTTTAATTCACCCCTCCACTTT.

The genes are TRBV5-1 and TRBJ1-4; D is perhaps TRBD1 (6 bases). This CDR3 contains 14 residues. V lost 5 bases, J lost 4 bases, and 12 bases lay in between. Germline V gene sequence: CDR1 SGHRS, CDR2 YFSETQ. The CDR3 protein is CASSSGHHNEKLFF. The CDR3 DNA follows: TGCGCCAGCAGTTCGGGACACCATAATGAAAAACTGTTTTTT.

J is TRBJ2-5 and V is TRBV19; 8 nucleotides agree with TRBD2. Germline CDR1 is LNHDA and CDR2 is SQIVND (reference sequence). This CDR3 contains 14 residues. V lost 8 bases, J lost 5 bases, and 10 bases stayed unmatched. For the CDR3, the DNA is TGTGCCAGTTCGTTAGCGGGGTTCATTGAGACCCAGTACTTC. As protein: CASSLAGFIETQYF.

This chain uses TRBV6-5 with TRBJ2-5; 7 bases align to TRBD1. This CDR3 is 15 amino acids long. V lost 6 bases and J lost 2; bases outside the gene matches: 9. CDR1 and CDR2 from the germline V gene are MNHEY and SVGAGI. The CDR3 bases are TGTGCCAGCAGGCTCACTCCGGGACAGCAAGAGACCCAGTACTTC. Protein sequence: CASRLTPGQQETQYF.